These 24 T cell receptor beta chains were sequenced from one sample in a study of T cells in Graves' hyperthyroidism and ophthalmopathy. TCR beta CDR3 sequences were amplified from RNA transcripts. The TCR CDR3 was amplified in a first-round RT-PCR using the HTBI primer set. TCRdb reanalysed the multiplex PCR reads using MiXCR and keeps one entry per CDR3 protein. The sample carries 500,000 to 800,000 distinct CDR3 sequences, roughly 15% recorded once. Source material: blood. These receptors all stem from a woman aged 50 to 60 with Graves' ophthalmopathy.

Many counts were recorded for this clonotype. The rearrangement joins TRBV12-3 or TRBV12-4 to TRBJ2-2, with 12 bases identical to TRBD2. With V trimmed by 0 bases and J by 6 bases, 5 bases remained unmatched. The CDR3 contains 17 residues. The CDR3 spells CASSLARRLAGAGELFF. CDR3 nucleotide sequence: TGTGCCAGCAGTTTAGCGCGGAGACTAGCGGGAGCCGGGGAGCTGTTTTTT.

This clonotype was recorded many times. CDR3 in amino acids: CASSLERWETQYF. The CDR3 nucleotides read TGTGCCAGCAGCTTGGAACGGTGGGAGACCCAGTACTTC. This chain links TRBV7-2 with TRBJ2-5, with D uncertain. The CDR3 has 13 amino acids. Between the trimmed V and J ends, which lost 3 bases and 5 bases, there was a span of 10 bases. Germline CDR1 is SGHTA and CDR2 is FQGNSA.

This clonotype turned up a few times. CDR3 sequence: CASSPTSGDSYYEQYF. For the CDR3, the DNA is TGTGCCAGCAGCCCGACTAGCGGGGACAGCTACTACGAGCAGTACTTC. The chain combines TRBV5-4 with TRBJ2-7; 11 bases map to TRBD2. The CDR3 is 16 residues long. Germline CDR1 and CDR2: SGHNT and YYREEE (reference sequence). J lost 3 bases, V lost 4 bases, and 9 bases had no gene match.

J is TRBJ2-7 and V is TRBV30; D uncertain. The CDR3 totals 12 residues. CDR1 is GTSNPN, CDR2 SVGIG, per germline (reference sequence). With 2 bases removed from V and 5 bases from J, the gap between germline ends came to 10 bases. The DNA for the CDR3 is TGTGCCTGGAGTAACGAGCTCGACGAGCAGTACTTC. Translated, it gives CAWSNELDEQYF.

This rearrangement joins TRBV28 to TRBJ2-1; 11 bases match TRBD1. CDR1 and CDR2 from the germline V gene are MDHEN and SYDVKM. This CDR3 comprises 12 residues. The junction had 1 base not matched to a gene; V was cut back by 9 bases and J by 6 bases. CDR3 protein: CASGTGGNEQFF. The CDR3, as DNA: TGTGCCAGTGGGACAGGGGGCAATGAGCAGTTCTTC.

This clonotype was seen many times. This rearrangement joins TRBV3-1 to TRBJ1-1; D may be TRBD1 (5 bases). Germline assignment: CDR1 LGHDT and CDR2 YNNKEL (reference sequence). This CDR3 comprises 13 residues. Trimming shortened V by 1 base and J by 4 bases, and 7 bases separated the two germline ends. CDR3 amino acids: CASSQGGVTEAFF. In DNA form, the CDR3 reads TGTGCCAGCAGCCAAGGGGGCGTCACTGAAGCTTTCTTT.

This clonotype was counted a few times. CDR3 loop: CASSQFRGSGTEAFF. CDR3 nucleotide sequence: TGTGCCAGCAGCCAATTTAGGGGGTCGGGCACTGAAGCTTTCTTT. The J gene is TRBJ1-1, the V gene TRBV14; D perhaps matches TRBD1 (6 bases). Germline CDR1 SGHDN, CDR2 FVKESK. This CDR3 comprises 15 residues. V dropped 2 bases and J dropped 4 bases, with 14 bases sitting between them.

The V and J genes are TRBV7-9 and TRBJ2-5, with 10 positions matching TRBD2. This CDR3 region has 15 residues. Germline V gene sequence: CDR1 SEHNR, CDR2 FQNEAQ (reference sequence). V lost 8 bases to trimming and J lost 5 bases; unmatched junction nucleotides: 11. Here the CDR3 reads CASLASQREGETQYF. CDR3 coding DNA: TGTGCCAGCCTAGCTAGCCAGCGGGAGGGGGAGACCCAGTACTTC.

Remarks on this clonotype: Relative to the germline gene, one junction end is altered; a read error may explain this. The chain joins TRBV6-1 to TRBJ2-4; D is perhaps TRBD1 (6 bases). CDR1 and CDR2 (germline): MNHNS, SASEGT. The CDR3 is made up of 18 amino acids. The CDR3 spells CASGEWANRDWGKNIQYF. In DNA, the CDR3 is TGTGCCAGCGGTGAATGGGCGAACAGGGATTGGGGCAAAAACATTCAGTACTTC.

This clonotype was counted a single time. The genes are TRBV24-1 and TRBJ2-1; 8 nucleotides match TRBD2. The CDR3 has 17 residues. The ends lost 3 bases at V and 1 base at J; junction bases unmatched: 7. The germline V gene encodes CDR1 KGHDR and CDR2 SFDVKD. The CDR3 spells CATSDGSGRGSYNEQFF. The CDR3 coding sequence is TGTGCCACCAGTGATGGGAGCGGGAGAGGGTCCTACAATGAGCAGTTCTTC.

This clonotype was detected many times. The gene calls are TRBV5-1 and TRBJ2-3; 8 bases agree with TRBD2. V dropped 4 bases and J dropped 4; count of bases not matched to a gene: 5. Germline values: CDR1 SGHRS, CDR2 YFSETQ. The CDR3 is 14 amino acids. CDR3 nucleotides: TGCGCCAGCAGCACAGCGGGAGTGGCAGATACGCAGTATTTT. Translating gives CASSTAGVADTQYF.

This clonotype appeared many times. DNA for the CDR3: TGCAGTGCTCGACAGGGTAGCGTTGGTGGCTACACCTTC. Amino acid sequence: CSARQGSVGGYTF. The chain joins TRBV20-1 to TRBJ1-2, with TRBD1 identical over 7 bases. CDR1 and CDR2 from the germline V gene are DFQATT and SNEGSKA (reference sequence). The CDR3 sequence is 13 residues long. With V trimmed by 5 bases and J by 7 bases, 10 bases remained unmatched.

This clonotype was counted many times. The chain joins TRBV24-1 to TRBJ2-7; tentatively, D is TRBD1 (5 bases). V was cut by 1 base and J by 0 bases, with 12 bases left in between. Germline-derived CDR1 and CDR2 are KGHDR and SFDVKD. The CDR3 is made up of 16 amino acids. Here the CDR3 DNA reads TGTGCCACCAGTGATTTAAGGGGCATAGCCTCCTACGAGCAGTACTTC. Its translation: CATSDLRGIASYEQYF.

J is TRBJ2-1 and V is TRBV4-1, with TRBD1 matching over 7 bases. Looked up from germline, CDR1 is MGHRA and CDR2 is YSYEKL. J lost 3 bases, V lost 0 bases, and 5 bases had no gene match. CDR3 size: 16 residues. CDR3 loop: CASSQDRGTDYNEQFF. CDR3 sequence (DNA): TGCGCCAGCAGCCAAGATAGGGGGACAGACTACAATGAGCAGTTCTTC.

This clonotype appeared a few times. The chain links TRBV19 to TRBJ1-1; a weak D match, TRBD1 (5 bases). The CDR3 has 17 residues. V lost 3 bases to trimming and J lost 4 bases, with 21 bases between them. The germline V gene has CDR1 LNHDA and CDR2 SQIVND (reference sequence). The CDR3 bases are TGTGCCAGTAGTATGCCCCGGGACGGCCCCTCTTTCACTGAAGCTTTCTTT. Protein product: CASSMPRDGPSFTEAFF.

The table lists this clonotype with many counts. J is TRBJ2-7 and V is TRBV7-2; no clear D. The CDR3 length is 18 residues. Looked up from germline, CDR1 is SGHTA and CDR2 is FQGNSA. Trimming shortened V by 5 bases and J by 3 bases, and 26 bases separated the two germline ends. CDR3 sequence (DNA): TGTGCCAGCAGCCTCGGACCCATTCTGACTCGAGCCCACTACGAGCAGTACTTC. This gives the protein CASSLGPILTRAHYEQYF.

J is TRBJ2-2 and V is TRBV10-2; 12 bases match TRBD2. This CDR3 contains 19 residues. V dropped 3 bases and J dropped 6; count of bases not matched to a gene: 14. From germline, CDR1 is WSHSY and CDR2 SAAADI. This CDR3 reads CASSEWRLAGDLQPGELFF. The CDR3, as DNA: TGCGCCAGCAGTGAATGGAGACTAGCGGGGGACCTCCAACCCGGGGAGCTGTTTTTT.

This clonotype was picked up one time. The V call is TRBV19, the J call TRBJ2-6, with D unresolved. CDR1 and CDR2 (germline): LNHDA, SQIVND (reference sequence). The CDR3 runs to 16 residues. Deletions cut 4 bases from V and 4 bases from J, with 14 bases between. The CDR3 region has the DNA TGTGCCAGTAGTACCCTCGGTTTTACCGGGGCCAACGTCCTGACTTTC. This sequence encodes CASSTLGFTGANVLTF. Combining the CDR3 with reference TRBV19 and TRBJ2-6 gives the whole variable domain DGGITQSPKYLFRKEGQNVTLSCEQNLNHDAMYWYRQDPGQGLRLIYYSQIVNDFQKGDIAEGYSVSREKKESFPLTVTSAQKNPTAFYLCASSTLGFTGANVLTFGAGSRLTVL.

This clonotype was recorded a few times. The rearrangement links TRBV27 to TRBJ2-7; TRBD2 matches 7 bases. From germline, CDR1 is MNHEY and CDR2 SMNVEV (reference sequence). This CDR3 has 16 amino acids. J was trimmed by 4 bases and V by 0 bases; bases with no gene match: 9. The CDR3 loop reads CASSLSGARGGYEQYF. CDR3 nucleotides: TGTGCCAGCAGTTTATCGGGTGCGAGGGGAGGGTACGAGCAGTACTTC.

This clonotype was recorded many times. J is TRBJ1-1 and V is TRBV20-1; 8 nucleotides line up with TRBD1. The CDR3 length is 13 residues. V lost 6 bases to trimming and J lost 5 bases; unmatched junction nucleotides: 8. CDR1 is DFQATT and CDR2 is SNEGSKA in the germline V gene (reference sequence). The CDR3 is CSARTGWETEAFF. Here the CDR3 DNA reads TGCAGTGCAAGGACAGGGTGGGAGACTGAAGCTTTCTTT.

The sample holds many counts of this clonotype. The J gene is TRBJ2-1, the V gene TRBV7-3; 9 bases line up with TRBD2. The J segment lost 5 bases and the V segment lost 4 bases, leaving 9 bases of the junction unmatched. CDR1 SGHTA and CDR2 FQGTGA come from the germline V gene. This CDR3 contains 16 residues. The CDR3 nucleotides read TGTGCCAGCAGCTCACTACCGGGACTAGCAAACAATGAGCAGTTCTTC. This codes for CASSSLPGLANNEQFF.

This clonotype was counted ten times or more. The chain employs TRBV7-2 and TRBJ2-5, with TRBD2 matching over 7 bases. The CDR3 is 16 amino acids. With V trimmed by 5 bases and J by 1 base, 10 bases remained unmatched. Germline CDR1 is SGHTA and CDR2 is FQGNSA. The CDR3 DNA follows: TGTGCCAGCAGCCTTAGCCTAGCGGAACCCCAAGAGACCCAGTACTTC. Residues: CASSLSLAEPQETQYF.

This clonotype was seen a few times. The chain combines TRBV19 with TRBJ1-2; D gene ambiguous. Trimming removed 2 bases from V and 0 bases from J, with 7 bases in between. This CDR3 spans 14 amino acids. Germline V gene data show CDR1 as LNHDA and CDR2 as SQIVND (reference sequence). CDR3 sequence: CASSISASNYGYTF. DNA of the CDR3: TGTGCCAGTAGTATATCCGCTTCTAACTATGGCTACACCTTC.

The chain combines TRBV6-1 with TRBJ2-3, with a tentative D call TRBD2 (6 bases). The CDR3 covers 15 residues. V was trimmed by 8 bases and J by 0 bases, leaving 15 bases between them. CDR1 is MNHNS and CDR2 is SASEGT in the germline V gene. This chain's CDR3 is CASVTGETSTDTQYF. The CDR3 DNA follows: TGTGCCAGCGTAACGGGGGAAACTAGCACAGATACGCAGTATTTT.